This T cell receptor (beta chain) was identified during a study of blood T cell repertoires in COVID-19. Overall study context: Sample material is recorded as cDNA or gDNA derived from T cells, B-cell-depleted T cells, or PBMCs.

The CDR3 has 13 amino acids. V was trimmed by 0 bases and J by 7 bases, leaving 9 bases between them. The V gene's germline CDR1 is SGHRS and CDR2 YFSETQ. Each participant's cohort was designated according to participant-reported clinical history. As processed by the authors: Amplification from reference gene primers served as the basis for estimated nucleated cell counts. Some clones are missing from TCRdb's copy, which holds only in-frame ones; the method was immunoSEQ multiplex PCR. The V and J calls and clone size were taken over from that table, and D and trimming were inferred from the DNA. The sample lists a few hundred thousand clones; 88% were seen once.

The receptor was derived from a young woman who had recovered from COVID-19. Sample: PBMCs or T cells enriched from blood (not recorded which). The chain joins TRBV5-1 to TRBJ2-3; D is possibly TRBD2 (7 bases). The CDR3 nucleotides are TGCGCCAGCAGCTTGGAGGGGGGGCATACGCAGTATTTT. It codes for CASSLEGGHTQYF.